Listed here is a single T cell receptor beta chain. As yet, its antigen is unknown. Produced via immunoSEQ multiplex PCR; TCRdb's table is partial and in-frame only. The sample yields under 50,000 clones, nearly 80% seen once. The data were obtained in a study of radiotherapy plus CTLA-4 blockade in lung cancer. Study details: Objective responses arose in approximately 19% of patients, and under 40% experienced disease control. General study points: Early blood T cell clone dynamics reportedly forecast response best, with interferon-beta.

Trimming left V 1 base short and J 11 bases short, with 12 bases between. The CDR3 totals 13 residues. In germline, CDR1 is SGHTA, CDR2 FQGNSA. This receptor was identified in a human donor with non-small cell lung cancer that progressed on radiotherapy plus ipilimumab. The source material was peripheral blood, sampled from a patient treated with radiotherapy plus ipilimumab. The rearrangement links TRBV7-2 to TRBJ2-4; D possibly corresponds to TRBD2 (7 bases). CDR3 region: CASSLGGGALQYF. As DNA, the CDR3 is TGTGCCAGCAGCTTAGGAGGGGGGGCACTTCAGTACTTC.